The entry that follows covers one T cell receptor beta chain sequence. The antigen is undetermined. A read error is possible here, since a much larger clone lies one base away. A Clinical Activity Score of at least 3, a NOSPECS grade of at least 4 and a duration under 3 months were recorded in the ophthalmopathy patients. Uncontrolled infection, other autoimmune disease, pregnancy and lactation each barred patients from inclusion. From 10 ml of fresh peripheral blood, PBMCs were isolated. The source material, RNA transcripts, was used to amplify TCR beta CDR3 regions. First-round RT-PCR with HTBI primers amplified the TCR CDR3 region. TCRdb processed the multiplex PCR reads anew with MiXCR; each CDR3 protein has one entry. Among hundreds of thousands of distinct CDR3 sequences listed, about 15% were seen once. The CDR3 loop spans 17 amino acids. The trim removed 5 bases at V and 1 base at J, leaving 10 bases unmatched. CDR1 and CDR2 (germline): LNHDA, SQIVND (reference sequence).

These data are taken from a study of T cells in Graves' hyperthyroidism and ophthalmopathy. Study findings and constraints: A 13 V-J signature model discriminated ophthalmopathy versus stable hyperthyroidism.

The J gene is TRBJ1-5, the V gene TRBV19; 8 bases are a match to TRBD1. The TCR comes from a woman between 40 and 50 years old with Graves' ophthalmopathy. Material for sequencing was blood. In nucleotides, the CDR3 is TGTGCCAGTAGTGCCCGGGACAGGACAACGAGCAATCAGCCCCAGCATTTT. Its translation: CASSARDRTTSNQPQHF.